These 18 T cell receptor beta chains came from one sample sequenced in a study of T cell repertoires in aging, cancer and after chemotherapy. TCR beta rearrangements were amplified from peripheral blood genomic DNA. Multiplex touch-down PCR with TRB-A/B primers amplified rearranged V-D-J TRB sequences. Each CDR3 protein gets one entry after TCRdb re-called the multiplex PCR reads with MiXCR. This sample has over 15,000 distinct CDR3 sequences, with approximately 35% found just once. The specimen was blood. The source of these receptors is a human donor with a solid tumor.

This clonotype was observed a handful of times. This sequence joins TRBV27 and TRBJ2-5; D uncertain. The germline CDR1 and CDR2 sequences are MNHEY and SMNVEV (reference sequence). CDR3 length: 13 amino acids. V was trimmed by 4 bases and J by 4 bases, leaving 10 bases between them. The CDR3 DNA is TGTGCCAGCAGTTCCCCGGACCGAGAGACCCAGTACTTC. Translation: CASSSPDRETQYF.

J is TRBJ2-1 and V is TRBV6-2 or TRBV6-3; D is possibly TRBD2 (5 bases). This CDR3 has 18 residues. With 8 bases removed from V and 2 bases from J, the gap between germline ends came to 25 bases. Germline assignment: CDR1 MNHEY and CDR2 SVGEGT. The CDR3 coding sequence is TGTGCCAGCTCCCGCGGTGGAGGTCTCGGCATGACCTACAATGAGCAGTTCTTC. Translating gives CASSRGGGLGMTYNEQFF.

This sequence joins TRBV27 and TRBJ2-2; no reliable D call. The CDR3 covers 13 residues. Germline V gene data show CDR1 as MNHEY and CDR2 as SMNVEV (reference sequence). Trimming removed 2 bases at V and 1 base at J, with 2 bases between. The CDR3 DNA reads as TGTGCCAGCAGTTTAAGGAACACCGGGGAGCTGTTTTTT. Encoded protein: CASSLRNTGELFF.

This clonotype showed up just a few times. This chain links TRBV19 with TRBJ1-5, with D uncertain. The V end lost 5 bases, the J end lost 0 bases, and 14 bases lay between the germline ends. The germline V gene has CDR1 LNHDA and CDR2 SQIVND (reference sequence). The CDR3 runs 16 residues. CDR3 sequence (DNA): TGTGCCAGTAGTTTAAGGCGGGGAGATAGCAATCAGCCCCAGCATTTT. This gives the protein CASSLRRGDSNQPQHF.

This clonotype is labeled as medium-sized. V usage is TRBV6-5 and J usage is TRBJ2-3; 10 bases map to TRBD1. From germline, CDR1 is MNHEY and CDR2 SVGAGI. This CDR3 region has 14 residues. The ends lost 5 bases at V and 5 bases at J; junction bases unmatched: 4. The CDR3: CASSPGTGEDTQYF. In DNA, the CDR3 is TGTGCCAGCAGTCCGGGGACAGGGGAAGATACGCAGTATTTT.

The chain is built from TRBV10-1 and TRBJ2-2; 8 nucleotides agree with TRBD2. The CDR3 is 15 residues long. Germline CDR1 and CDR2: WNHNN and SYGVQD (reference sequence). V trimming: 7 bases; J trimming: 5 bases; junction bases outside the gene matches: 9. The CDR3 loop reads CASNPGGGLTGELFF. The CDR3 DNA reads as TGCGCCAGCAACCCCGGCGGGGGGCTGACCGGGGAGCTGTTTTTT.

Only a few counts were recorded for this clonotype. The chain carries TRBV6-2 or TRBV6-3 and TRBJ2-6, with TRBD1 identical over 9 bases. From germline, CDR1 is MNHEY and CDR2 SVGEGT. Trimming cost V 2 bases and J 1 base; bases outside gene matches: 9. The CDR3 is 19 residues long. As DNA, the CDR3 is TGTGCCAGCAGTTACGCGGGACAGGGCTTTTTGTCTGGGGCCAACGTCCTGACTTTC. It encodes CASSYAGQGFLSGANVLTF.

The chain links TRBV27 to TRBJ2-1, with 7 bases lining up with TRBD2. Germline CDR1 reads MNHEY; CDR2 reads SMNVEV (reference sequence). CDR3 size: 12 residues. The V and J ends lost 7 bases and 9 bases, in that order; junction bases with no gene match: 6. In nucleotides, the CDR3 is TGTGCCAGCACCACGGGGGGACGTGAGCAGTTCTTC. Residues: CASTTGGREQFF.

V is TRBV28 and J is TRBJ2-5; no definite D call. V was pared by 6 bases and J by 5 bases, with 13 bases between. Per germline, CDR1 MDHEN and CDR2 SYDVKM. This CDR3 has 13 amino acids. The CDR3 DNA follows: TGTGCCAGCAGACGATCAGGCTGGGAGACCCAGTACTTC. It is translated as CASRRSGWETQYF.

This clonotype was counted only a few times. This rearrangement joins TRBV13 to TRBJ1-2; a possible D gene is TRBD1 (6 bases). The CDR3 contains 14 residues. V shed 4 bases and J shed 4 bases, with 13 bases lying between them. CDR1 and CDR2 from the germline V gene are PRHDT and FYEKMQ (reference sequence). CDR3 nucleotide sequence: TGTGCCAGCAGCTCCGCAGGGGCTGGCTATGGCTACACCTTC. Amino acids: CASSSAGAGYGYTF. The full variable domain, in which reference TRBV13 and TRBJ1-2 provide the parts outside the CDR3, is AAGVIQSPRHLIKEKRETATLKCYPIPRHDTVYWYQQGPGQDPQFLISFYEKMQSDKGSIPDRFSAQQFSDYHSELNMSSLELGDSALYFCASSSAGAGYGYTFGSGTRLTVV.

The V and J genes are TRBV7-2 and TRBJ1-1, with a possible D match to TRBD1 (5 bases). CDR3 length: 17 residues. Trimming shortened V by 1 base and J by 1 base, and 16 bases separated the two germline ends. Germline V gene sequence: CDR1 SGHTA, CDR2 FQGNSA. Here the CDR3 DNA reads TGTGCCAGCAGCTTAGGACCACCGGCAGGGAGGAACACTGAAGCTTTCTTT. It specifies CASSLGPPAGRNTEAFF. Filled out from reference TRBV7-2 and TRBJ1-1, the complete variable domain reads GAGVSQSPSNKVTEKGKDVELRCDPISGHTALYWYRQSLGQGLEFLIYFQGNSAPDKSGLPSDRFSAERTGGSVSTLTIQRTQQEDSAVYLCASSLGPPAGRNTEAFFGQGTRLTVV.

The genes are TRBV28 and TRBJ2-7, with D unclear. The V end was cut by 8 bases, the J end by 3 bases, with 8 bases between. The CDR3 loop spans 11 amino acids. In germline, CDR1 is MDHEN, CDR2 SYDVKM. The CDR3, as DNA: TGTGCCAGCGGGCAGCTCTACGAGCAGTACTTC. It translates to CASGQLYEQYF.

This clonotype is medium-sized. The V call is TRBV19, the J call TRBJ2-2; D unclear. The CDR3 has 12 amino acids. Trimming left V 2 bases short and J 6 bases short, with 4 bases between. The germline V gene has CDR1 LNHDA and CDR2 SQIVND (reference sequence). CDR3 bases: TGTGCCAGTAGTATATCTCCCGGGGAGCTGTTTTTT. Translated, it gives CASSISPGELFF.

This clonotype has a handful of counts. The rearrangement uses TRBV30 and TRBJ1-2; 10 positions match TRBD1. Per germline, CDR1 GTSNPN and CDR2 SVGIG (reference sequence). The CDR3 spans 12 residues. Unmatched junction bases numbered 5, after V lost 8 bases and J lost 5 bases. The CDR3 loop reads CAGRTGGYGYTF. The CDR3 DNA sequence: TGTGCCGGCCGGACAGGGGGGTATGGCTACACCTTC. The full variable domain, with the rest looked up from reference TRBV30 and TRBJ1-2, is SQTIHQWPATLVQPVGSPLSLECTVEGTSNPNLYWYRQAAGRGLQLLFYSVGIGQISSEVPQNLSASRPQDRQFILSSKKLLLSDSGFYLCAGRTGGYGYTFGSGTRLTVV.

This chain links TRBV5-4 with TRBJ1-1; perhaps TRBD1 as D (5 bases). The CDR3 has 15 amino acids. The V gene's germline CDR1 is SGHNT and CDR2 YYREEE (reference sequence). V lost 6 bases to trimming and J lost 5 bases, with 20 bases between them. In nucleotides, the CDR3 is TGTGCCAGCAACCCCCGGGGGGGATCGGGGACTGAAGCTTTCTTT. It yields the protein CASNPRGGSGTEAFF.

This clonotype counts as medium-sized. V gene TRBV15 combines with J gene TRBJ2-2; no firm D call. This CDR3 region has 12 residues. Trimming cost V 1 base and J 4 bases, with 1 base left between them. Germline values: CDR1 LNHNV, CDR2 YYDKDF (reference sequence). CDR3 residues: CATSRGTGELFF. DNA of the CDR3: TGTGCCACCAGCAGAGGCACCGGGGAGCTGTTTTTT.

The rearrangement uses TRBV4-2 and TRBJ1-4, with D hard to call. CDR3 length: 15 amino acids. Germline values: CDR1 LGHNA, CDR2 YNFKEQ. V was clipped by 0 bases and J by 8 bases, with 13 bases between them. The CDR3 coding sequence is TGTGCCAGCAGCCAAGATGAAGGCCTAGCCGAAAAACTGTTTTTT. Protein product: CASSQDEGLAEKLFF.

The rearrangement links TRBV12-3 or TRBV12-4 to TRBJ1-4; D remains unclear. The CDR3 contains 12 residues. V was cut by 6 bases and J by 3 bases, with 5 bases left in between. The CDR3 protein is CASRQSNEKLFF. In DNA form, the CDR3 reads TGTGCCAGCAGGCAGTCTAATGAAAAACTGTTTTTT.